Detailed here is one T cell receptor beta chain. Its antigen is not yet known. No quality values exist for individual bases; no much larger clone is one base distant. The data originate from a study of T-cell reconstitution after alpha-beta-depleted transplantation in children (dated by TCRdb to 2016 to 2017). Regarding the study in general: Using TCR repertoire profiling, the study followed T-cell immune reconstitution in a quantitative way in children after TCRalphabeta/CD19-depleted allogeneic hematopoietic cell transplantation. Broader findings and caveats from the paper: About two months after transplant, the apparently early recovery of alphabetaT-cell counts reportedly depended on just several hundred clones that had expanded rapidly and came from non-depleted graft cells. The frequencies of hyperexpanded clones fell over the following months, and after one year, T-cell counts and TCRbeta diversity were mostly attributed to newly produced T cells. The high TCRbeta diversity at day 60 in some patients was ascribed to recipient T cells and intrathymic progenitors that had survived conditioning.

The receptor library was made with PCR. Sequencing used an Illumina HiSeq 2500. To normalize quantification of the TCRbeta repertoire, the TCR libraries were built with molecular barcoding that relied on unique molecular identifiers. TCRdb applied fastp at Q25 and MiXCR to the public reads, then kept only in-frame beta chains. Identical CDR3 protein sequences are pooled into one entry, listed with their most common genes and DNA. The sample table holds about 830,000 distinct CDR3 sequences, of which approximately 15% were seen once. The ten top clones hold 5% of the sample. The sample's treatment or condition label, decoded: allogeneic hematopoietic cell transplantation with graft depleted of TCRalphabeta T cells and CD19 B cells. The children who served as transplant recipients had been given grafts of TCRalphabeta/CD19-depleted allogeneic hematopoietic cells. V is trimmed back by 4 bases and J by 1 base, and the junction contains 8 bases that no gene match accounts for. From its cysteine to its phenylalanine, the CDR3 spans 17 amino acids. Here the CDR3 DNA is all that survives: 51 bases in frame from base 1. The germline V gene (reference sequence) gives CDR1 as SGHKS and CDR2 as YYEKEE.

The sequencing here drew on PBMCs, mostly from graft donor cells, taken 360 days after TCRalphabeta/CD19-depleted stem cell transplant. The V and J segments used are TRBV5-5 and TRBJ2-3; 11 junctional bases match TRBD2. This clonotype was sampled from a male patient younger than 18 who had a stem cell transplant for acute lymphoblastic leukemia, so the T cells may come from the graft donor. For the CDR3, the sequence is CASSPPFSGRGTDTQYF. DNA sequence: TGTGCCAGCAGCCCCCCCTTTAGCGGGAGGGGCACAGATACGCAGTATTTT.